This T cell receptor (beta chain) was identified in a study of cytomegalovirus exposure and HLA in healthy donors. For the study at large: Of all 398 donors who were genotyped, 75% to 85% belonged to the Caucasian-associated ancestry cluster.

PCR was performed using 60 Vbeta and 13 Jbeta primers. Here immunoSEQ multiplex PCR was the method, and the copy in TCRdb shows in-frame clones only, minus some. The sample has some 180,000 clones; around 82% are singletons. Sequencing was performed on PBMCs. The TCR comes from a woman between 25 and 40 years old in good health and CMV-seropositive.

The CDR3 nucleotides read TGTGCCAGCAGCTCGGGACTAGCGGGGGCCCTCCGGAACGAGCAGTACTTC. Its protein product is CASSSGLAGALRNEQYF. This chain uses TRBV7-2 with TRBJ2-7, with 14 bases aligning to TRBD2. Germline V gene data show CDR1 as SGHTA and CDR2 as FQGNSA. After removal of 4 bases from V and 5 bases from J, the junction contained 10 bases not matched to a gene. The CDR3 is 17 amino acids.